The 7 T cell receptor beta chains presented below share a single source sample, sequenced in a study of blood T cell repertoires in COVID-19. Sequenced by immunoSEQ multiplex PCR; TCRdb stores in-frame clones only, minus some. The table includes approximately 270,000 clones, 70% to 90% detected once. The sequencing sample was made of peripheral blood. The receptors stem from a woman in her 70s with acute or convalescent COVID-19.

This chain connects TRBV11-1 to TRBJ2-3; 10 bases line up with TRBD2. The V gene's germline CDR1 is SGHAT and CDR2 FQDESV (reference sequence). The CDR3 is 14 residues long. V lost 5 bases to trimming and J lost 5 bases; unmatched junction nucleotides: 4. In nucleotides, the CDR3 is TGTGCCAGCAGCGTTGCTAGCGGGGGAGATACGCAGTATTTT. This sequence encodes CASSVASGGDTQYF.

DNA of the CDR3: TGTGCCAGCAGCCCCGATACAGTGGGTGTCGGGGGCTATGGCTACACCTTC. This translates into CASSPDTVGVGGYGYTF. V is TRBV5-4 and J is TRBJ1-2; a weak D match, TRBD1 (5 bases). The V end lost 4 bases, the J end lost 4 bases, and 23 bases lay between the germline ends. This CDR3 is 17 amino acids long. Per germline, CDR1 SGHNT and CDR2 YYREEE (reference sequence).

The chain links TRBV2 to TRBJ1-5, with D possibly TRBD1 on 5 matching bases. Germline assignment: CDR1 SNHLY and CDR2 FYNNEI. V was cut by 8 bases and J by 4 bases, with 18 bases left in between. The CDR3 covers 15 residues. The CDR3 here is CASGGNSGTNQPQHF. CDR3 nucleotide sequence: TGTGCCAGCGGAGGGAATTCAGGGACGAATCAGCCCCAGCATTTT.

The chain has TRBV12-3 or TRBV12-4 and TRBJ1-1; no clear D. This CDR3 is 13 amino acids long. Trimming took off 2 bases at V and 1 base at J, with 5 bases between the two ends. The CDR3 nucleotides are TGTGCCAGCAGTTTAAGCGAGAACACTGAAGCTTTCTTT. This encodes CASSLSENTEAFF.

The chain uses TRBV10-1 and TRBJ2-7, with D tentatively TRBD1 (6 bases). CDR3 size: 15 residues. V was clipped by 5 bases and J by 3 bases, with 17 bases between them. CDR1 and CDR2 (germline): WNHNN, SYGVQD (reference sequence). The DNA for the CDR3 is TGCGCCAGCAGTCAACAGGGTCCGGGATACTACGAGCAGTACTTC. Translating gives CASSQQGPGYYEQYF.

The chain carries TRBV19 and TRBJ2-3; D not certain. CDR3 size: 13 residues. V shed 1 base and J shed 4 bases, with 6 bases lying between them. CDR1 and CDR2 from the germline V gene are LNHDA and SQIVND (reference sequence). The CDR3 region is CASSIAEPDTQYF. The CDR3 DNA follows: TGTGCCAGTAGTATAGCGGAGCCAGATACGCAGTATTTT.

The sample holds one count of this clone. This sample includes further DNA sequences coding for the same CDR3. This rearrangement joins TRBV6-5 to TRBJ1-3; D not certain. CDR3 length: 13 amino acids. V was pared by 8 bases and J by 4 bases, with 12 bases between. Germline CDR1 reads MNHEY; CDR2 reads SVGAGI. CDR3: CASRETGGNTIYF. CDR3 nucleotides: TGTGCCAGCCGGGAGACGGGCGGAAACACCATATATTTT.